This section outlines one T cell receptor beta chain sequence together with its context. Profiled with immunoSEQ multiplex PCR; TCRdb holds only in-frame clones, not every one. Here the sample spans roughly 62,000 clones, 91% being singletons. The CDR3 is 12 amino acids. Germline V gene sequence: CDR1 LGHNT, CDR2 FRNRAP. Unmatched junction bases numbered 1, after V lost 0 bases and J lost 9 bases. The data originate from a study of technical replicates of blood from a few donors. The sample was PBMCs. This clonotype was obtained from a human donor in good health. Some clones in this sample may be carry-over from other donors' samples. The V gene is TRBV12-5, the J gene TRBJ2-7, with 8 nucleotides matching TRBD1. CDR3 DNA sequence: TGTGCTAGTGGTTTGGTTGGGACAGGGCAGTACTTC. Translating it yields CASGLVGTGQYF.